The sequence of this TCR beta chain was determined in a study of cytomegalovirus exposure and HLA in healthy donors. PCR was performed using 60 Vbeta and 13 Jbeta primers. TCRdb's table, derived via immunoSEQ multiplex PCR, lists solely in-frame clones and lacks some. The table records fewer than 150,000 clones, 70% to 75% of them present only once. The CDR3 covers 15 residues. Germline CDR1 SGDLS, CDR2 YYNGEE. V was pared by 6 bases and J by 6 bases, with 16 bases between. V gene TRBV9 combines with J gene TRBJ1-6; no definite D call. The receptor was isolated from a young man in good health and CMV-seronegative. Source material: PBMCs. The CDR3 is CASNPRDTFNSPLHF. The CDR3 bases are TGTGCCAGCAACCCTCGGGATACCTTTAATTCACCCCTCCACTTT.